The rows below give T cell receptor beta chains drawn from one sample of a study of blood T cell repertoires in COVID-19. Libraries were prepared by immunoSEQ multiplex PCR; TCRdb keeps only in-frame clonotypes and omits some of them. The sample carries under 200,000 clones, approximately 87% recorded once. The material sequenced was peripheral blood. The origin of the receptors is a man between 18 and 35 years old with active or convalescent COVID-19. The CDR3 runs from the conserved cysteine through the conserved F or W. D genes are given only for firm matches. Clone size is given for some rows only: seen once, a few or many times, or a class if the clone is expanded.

TGTGCCAGCAGCTTACGGCAGGGTGGCGAGCAGTACTTC	CASSLRQGGEQYF	NA	NA	TRBJ2-7	TRBV7-9
TGTGCCAGCAGCGGCGGCGGCAGGGCCTCTGGAAACACCATATATTTT	CASSGGGRASGNTIYF	NA	NA	TRBJ1-3	TRBV9
TGTGCCAGCGGAGATTACGGGGTACATATGTCAGATACGCAGTATTTT	CASGDYGVHMSDTQYF	once	NA	TRBJ2-3	TRBV27
TGTGCCAGCAGCCAAGAGGTTAGCGGGGGGGCGGCAGATACGCAGTATTTT	CASSQEVSGGAADTQYF	NA	TRBD2	TRBJ2-3	TRBV3-1/TRBV3-2
TGTGCCTGGAGGACTAGCGGGAGAGGCGATGAGCAGTTCTTC	CAWRTSGRGDEQFF	NA	TRBD2	TRBJ2-1	TRBV30
TGTGCCATCAGTGAGGTGCGACCGAGGCAGTCCGGCTACACCTTC	CAISEVRPRQSGYTF	NA	NA	TRBJ1-2	TRBV10-3
TGTGCCAGCACTCCCGGAGGCTCCTACAATGAGCAGTTCTTC	CASTPGGSYNEQFF	NA	NA	TRBJ2-1	TRBV28
TGTGCCAGCAGCTCGCCACGGACCATGGACAGAGGGGATGGCTACACCTTC	CASSSPRTMDRGDGYTF	NA	NA	TRBJ1-2	TRBV11-2
TGCGCCAGCAGCCAAGATTTAACGGGGGGGTCATGGGAGCTGTTTTTT	CASSQDLTGGSWELFF	NA	TRBD2	TRBJ2-2	TRBV4-3
TGCGCCAGCAGCCAGATACAGGGTCTCTCTGGCTACACCTTC	CASSQIQGLSGYTF	NA	NA	TRBJ1-2	TRBV5-1
TGCACCAGCAGCTTACGCCCCAGCGTTGAGCAGTTCTTC	CTSSLRPSVEQFF	NA	NA	TRBJ2-1	TRBV1
TGTGCCAGCAGTTACTATCTAGGGGAGGGAAACATTCAGTACTTC	CASSYYLGEGNIQYF	NA	TRBD2	TRBJ2-4	TRBV6-6
TGCGCCAGTAGCAAAATTCTCCGGGACAGGGGTCACAATGAGCAGTTCTTC	CASSKILRDRGHNEQFF	NA	TRBD1	TRBJ2-1	TRBV4-1
TGTGCCAGCAGTGAACAGGGAAGACAGCCCCAGCATTTT	CASSEQGRQPQHF	NA	NA	TRBJ1-5	TRBV2
TGTGCCAGCAGGACAGGGGGGTCTGTCTATGGCTACACCTTC	CASRTGGSVYGYTF	NA	TRBD1	TRBJ1-2	TRBV9
TGTGCCACCCGGGGGACAGGGGACGGTGAAGCTTTCTTT	CATRGTGDGEAFF	NA	TRBD1	TRBJ1-1	TRBV24-1
TGTGCCAGCAGCTTCAACAGCCTCGCGAACACCGGGGAGCTGTTTTTT	CASSFNSLANTGELFF	NA	NA	TRBJ2-2	TRBV5-5
TGTGCCAGCGTGGGCGACTACAATGAGCAGTTCTTC	CASVGDYNEQFF	NA	NA	TRBJ2-1	TRBV2
TGTGCCAGCAGTTTATCGTATCAGGGGAATCAGCCCCAGCATTTT	CASSLSYQGNQPQHF	NA	NA	TRBJ1-5	TRBV27
TGTGCCAGCAGCTTAGAGCACAATCAGCCCCAGCATTTT	CASSLEHNQPQHF	NA	NA	TRBJ1-5	TRBV7-9
TGCGCCAGCACTGGGACAGTAAACACTGAAGCTTTCTTT	CASTGTVNTEAFF	NA	TRBD1	TRBJ1-1	TRBV5-1
TGTGCCAGCAGCTTAGATGGCAGGGGTTGGAATGAAGCTTTCTTT	CASSLDGRGWNEAFF	NA	NA	TRBJ1-1	TRBV11-2
TGTGCCAGCAGTTACGCCGACAGCGCCGGCTACACCTTC	CASSYADSAGYTF	NA	NA	TRBJ1-2	TRBV6-6
TGTGCCATCAGCCTCGGGACAGACTCATTTCTAGCAGATACGCAGTATTTT	CAISLGTDSFLADTQYF	NA	TRBD1	TRBJ2-3	TRBV10-3
TGTGCCTGGAGTGTACAGGCCCTCTATGGCTACACCTTC	CAWSVQALYGYTF	NA	NA	TRBJ1-2	TRBV30
TGTGCCAGCAGCTCGACAGGGTTGGACGTACAAGAGACCCAGTACTTC	CASSSTGLDVQETQYF	NA	TRBD1	TRBJ2-5	TRBV9
TGTGCCAGCAGCTTAGATGATAGCTCTCTCTCCTACGAGCAGTACTTC	CASSLDDSSLSYEQYF	once	NA	TRBJ2-7	TRBV7-8
TGTGCCAGCAGCAATGGAGTCAACACCGGGGAGCTGTTTTTT	CASSNGVNTGELFF	NA	NA	TRBJ2-2	TRBV7-2
TGTGCCACCACGTTGGGCCCCGCGGGTAATGAAAAACTGTTTTTT	CATTLGPAGNEKLFF	NA	NA	TRBJ1-4	TRBV2
TGTGCCAGCAGCGGGACCCTCACGGGGGTCTATGGCTACACCTTC	CASSGTLTGVYGYTF	NA	NA	TRBJ1-2	TRBV2
TGTGCCACAACCGGGACAGGGAGTTACACTGAAGCTTTCTTT	CATTGTGSYTEAFF	NA	TRBD1	TRBJ1-1	TRBV19
TGTGCCAGCAGCCAAGAGGAGGTAATTCGGGGAAACTACGAGCAGTACTTC	CASSQEEVIRGNYEQYF	once	NA	TRBJ2-7	TRBV4-2
TGTGCTAGCAGCTTAGCCGGCGGGGAGGGGAACCAAGAGACCCAGTACTTC	CASSLAGGEGNQETQYF	NA	TRBD2	TRBJ2-5	TRBV7-7
TGTGCCAGCAGCCAGCAGATCTCTGGAAACACCATATATTTT	CASSQQISGNTIYF	NA	NA	TRBJ1-3	TRBV14
TGTGCCAGCAGTCGATTGAGCTCCTACAATGAGCAGTTCTTC	CASSRLSSYNEQFF	NA	NA	TRBJ2-1	TRBV7-8
TGCGCCAGCAGGGGGCTAGAAGAAAAACTGTTTTTT	CASRGLEEKLFF	NA	NA	TRBJ1-4	TRBV10-2
TGTGCCAGCAGCATCATGAGGAACACTGAAGCTTTCTTT	CASSIMRNTEAFF	NA	NA	TRBJ1-1	TRBV2
TGCGCCAGCAGCCAAGACCTTGGGCCCACAGATACGCAGTATTTT	CASSQDLGPTDTQYF	NA	NA	TRBJ2-3	TRBV4-3
TGCGCCAGCAGCCTTATATCTCAGGGTAACACTGAAGCTTTCTTT	CASSLISQGNTEAFF	NA	NA	TRBJ1-1	TRBV4-3
TGTGCCACCAGTCGCCGGTTTCAAGAGACCCAGTACTTC	CATSRRFQETQYF	once	NA	TRBJ2-5	TRBV24-1
TGCGCCAGTCTAGAGGGGAGGGGGAACAATGAGCAGTTCTTC	CASLEGRGNNEQFF	NA	NA	TRBJ2-1	TRBV10-2
TGCGCCAGCAGCCGCTATCGCTACGAGACTAGCGCGACCCCTGGCACCTCCTACGAGCAGTACTTC	CASSRYRYETSATPGTSYEQYF	NA	TRBD2	TRBJ2-7	TRBV4-3
TGTGCCACCTGCTCAGGATTCACCGGGGAGCTGTTTTTT	CATCSGFTGELFF	once	NA	TRBJ2-2	TRBV24-1
TGTGCCTGGACCCTACGGGACAGGGGGACCAACACCGGGGAGCTGTTTTTT	CAWTLRDRGTNTGELFF	NA	TRBD1	TRBJ2-2	TRBV30
TGCGCCAGCAACATACTAGCGGGGAGGAATGAGCAGTTCTTC	CASNILAGRNEQFF	NA	TRBD2	TRBJ2-1	TRBV5-1
TGTGCTACCCAGGCACCTGCATCAACAGATACGCAGTATTTT	CATQAPASTDTQYF	NA	NA	TRBJ2-3	TRBV6-5
TGTGCCAGCAGCCTGAGACAGGATGATGGTCGGGAGACCCAGTACTTC	CASSLRQDDGRETQYF	NA	NA	TRBJ2-5	TRBV7-8
TGTGCCAGTAGTCGTAGCGGTAACACCGGGGAGCTGTTTTTT	CASSRSGNTGELFF	NA	NA	TRBJ2-2	TRBV19
TGTGCCTGGAGTGTAACACCTAACTATGGCTACACCTTC	CAWSVTPNYGYTF	NA	NA	TRBJ1-2	TRBV30
TGCGCCAGCAGCCAAGATGGGACAGCTTTATTATCCTACGAGCAGTACTTC	CASSQDGTALLSYEQYF	NA	TRBD1	TRBJ2-7	TRBV4-3
TGTGCCAGCAGTTTATTTGCAGGGTACTATGGCTACACCTTC	CASSLFAGYYGYTF	once	NA	TRBJ1-2	TRBV28
TGTGCCAGCAGTGACGGGCTAGCGGGGTTCGGGGAGCAGTTCTTC	CASSDGLAGFGEQFF	NA	TRBD2	TRBJ2-1	TRBV6-4
TGTGCCAGCAGCTTCCTTCGGGCGGGGCGCACCTTC	CASSFLRAGRTF	NA	NA	TRBJ1-2	TRBV28